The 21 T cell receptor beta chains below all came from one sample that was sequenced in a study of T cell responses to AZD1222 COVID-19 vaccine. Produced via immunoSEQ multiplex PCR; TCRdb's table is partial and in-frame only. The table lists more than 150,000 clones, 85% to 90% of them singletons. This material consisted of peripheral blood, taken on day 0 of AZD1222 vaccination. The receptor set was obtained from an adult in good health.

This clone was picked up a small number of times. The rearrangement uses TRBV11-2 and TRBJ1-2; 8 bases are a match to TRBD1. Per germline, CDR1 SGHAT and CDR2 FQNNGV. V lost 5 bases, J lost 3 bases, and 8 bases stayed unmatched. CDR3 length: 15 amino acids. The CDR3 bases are TGTGCCAGCAGCCCTCAGGGGGCGCGGGACTATGGCTACACCTTC. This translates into CASSPQGARDYGYTF.

CDR3 sequence reads: CASSPPPNNYGYTF. In nucleotides, the CDR3 is TGTGCCAGCAGCCCACCTCCGAATAACTATGGCTACACCTTC. The gene calls are TRBV3-1 (or the pseudogene TRBV3-2) and TRBJ1-2; D gene ambiguous. Germline V gives CDR1 LGHDT, CDR2 YNNKEL (reference sequence). This CDR3 is built from 14 residues. Trimming left V 4 bases short and J 1 base short, with 10 bases between.

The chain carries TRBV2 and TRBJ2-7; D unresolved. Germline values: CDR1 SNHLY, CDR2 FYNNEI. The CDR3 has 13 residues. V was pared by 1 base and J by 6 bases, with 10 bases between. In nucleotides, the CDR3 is TGTGCCAGCAGTGAAGGTGGGCGGCGCGAGCAGTACTTC. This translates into CASSEGGRREQYF.

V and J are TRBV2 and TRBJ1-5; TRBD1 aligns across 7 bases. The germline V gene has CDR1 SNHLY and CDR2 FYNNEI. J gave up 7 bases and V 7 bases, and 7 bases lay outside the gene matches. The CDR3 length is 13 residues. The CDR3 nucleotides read TGTGCCAGCACCCAGGGACAGTACCAGCCCCAGCATTTT. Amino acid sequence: CASTQGQYQPQHF. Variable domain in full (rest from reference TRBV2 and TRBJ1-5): EPEVTQTPSHQVTQMGQEVILRCVPISNHLYFYWYRQILGQKVEFLVSFYNNEISEKSEIFDDQFSVERPDGSNFTLKIRSTKLEDSAMYFCASTQGQYQPQHFGDGTRLSIL.

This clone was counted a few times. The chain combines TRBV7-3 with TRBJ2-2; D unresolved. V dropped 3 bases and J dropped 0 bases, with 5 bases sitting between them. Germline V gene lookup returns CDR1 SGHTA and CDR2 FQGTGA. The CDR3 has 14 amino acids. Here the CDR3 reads CASSFGTNTGELFF. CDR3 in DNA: TGTGCCAGCAGCTTCGGTACGAACACCGGGGAGCTGTTTTTT.

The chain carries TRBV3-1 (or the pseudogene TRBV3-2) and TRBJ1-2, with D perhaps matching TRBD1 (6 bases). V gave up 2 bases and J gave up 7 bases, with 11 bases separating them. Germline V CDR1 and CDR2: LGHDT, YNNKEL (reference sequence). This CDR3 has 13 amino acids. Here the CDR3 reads CASSQLGGRGYTF. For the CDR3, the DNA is TGTGCCAGCAGCCAATTGGGGGGCCGTGGCTACACCTTC.

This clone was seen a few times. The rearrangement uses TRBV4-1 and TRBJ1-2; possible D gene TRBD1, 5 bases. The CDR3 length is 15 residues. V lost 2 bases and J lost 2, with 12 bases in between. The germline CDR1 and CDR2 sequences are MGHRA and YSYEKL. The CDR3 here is CASSQPTGGNYGYTF. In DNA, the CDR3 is TGCGCCAGCAGCCAACCAACAGGTGGCAACTATGGCTACACCTTC.

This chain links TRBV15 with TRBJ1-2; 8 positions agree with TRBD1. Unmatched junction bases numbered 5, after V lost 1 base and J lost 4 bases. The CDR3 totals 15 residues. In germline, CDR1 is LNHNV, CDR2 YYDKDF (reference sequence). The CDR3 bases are TGTGCCACCAGCAGAGGGACAGGGCAAGGCTATGGCTACACCTTC. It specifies CATSRGTGQGYGYTF.

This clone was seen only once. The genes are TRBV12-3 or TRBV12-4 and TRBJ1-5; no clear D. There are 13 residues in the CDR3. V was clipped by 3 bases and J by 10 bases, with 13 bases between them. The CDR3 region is CASSFQAFDPQHF. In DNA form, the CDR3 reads TGTGCCAGCAGTTTCCAGGCGTTTGACCCCCAGCATTTT.

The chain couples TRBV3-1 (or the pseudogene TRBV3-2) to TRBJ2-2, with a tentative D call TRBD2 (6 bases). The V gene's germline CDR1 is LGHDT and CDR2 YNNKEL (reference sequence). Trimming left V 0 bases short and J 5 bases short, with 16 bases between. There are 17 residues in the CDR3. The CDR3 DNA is TGTGCCAGCAGCCAAGATCGCGGGGTTGGCGTAACCGGGGAGCTGTTTTTT. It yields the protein CASSQDRGVGVTGELFF.

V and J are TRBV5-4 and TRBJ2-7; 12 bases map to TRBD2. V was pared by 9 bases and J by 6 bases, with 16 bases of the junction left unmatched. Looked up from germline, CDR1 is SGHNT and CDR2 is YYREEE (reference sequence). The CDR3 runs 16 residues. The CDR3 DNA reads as TGTGCCACCTTGCCTTCTAGCGGGAGGGCGTTAAGCGAGCAGTACTTC. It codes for CATLPSSGRALSEQYF.

The CDR3 DNA is TGTGCCAGCTCATACGGGGGGAACACTGAAGCTTTCTTT. Encoded protein: CASSYGGNTEAFF. The genes are TRBV18 and TRBJ1-1, with D possibly TRBD1 on 5 matching bases. Germline V gene lookup returns CDR1 KGHSH and CDR2 LQKENI. The CDR3 contains 13 residues. The germline V and J ends were trimmed by 5 bases and 1 base, with 8 bases remaining between them.

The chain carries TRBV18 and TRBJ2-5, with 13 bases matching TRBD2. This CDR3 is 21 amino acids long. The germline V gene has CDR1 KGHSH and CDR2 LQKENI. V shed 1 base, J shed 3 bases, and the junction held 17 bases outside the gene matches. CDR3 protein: CASSPQQDRIWTSGREETQYF. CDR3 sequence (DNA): TGTGCCAGCTCACCACAACAGGATAGGATATGGACTAGCGGGAGAGAAGAGACCCAGTACTTC.

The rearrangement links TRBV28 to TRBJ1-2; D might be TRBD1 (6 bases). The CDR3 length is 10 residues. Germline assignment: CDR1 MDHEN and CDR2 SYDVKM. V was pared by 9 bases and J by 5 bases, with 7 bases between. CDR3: CASQGYGYTF. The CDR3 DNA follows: TGTGCCAGTCAGGGGTATGGCTACACCTTC.

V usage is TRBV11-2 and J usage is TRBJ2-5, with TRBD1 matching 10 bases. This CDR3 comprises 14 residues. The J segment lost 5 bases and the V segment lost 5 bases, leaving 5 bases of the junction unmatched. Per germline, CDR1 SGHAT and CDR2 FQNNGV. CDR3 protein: CASSVRDRGETQYF. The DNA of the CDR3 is TGTGCCAGCAGCGTCCGGGACAGGGGTGAGACCCAGTACTTC. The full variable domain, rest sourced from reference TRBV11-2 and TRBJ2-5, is EAGVAQSPRYKIIEKRQSVAFWCNPISGHATLYWYQQILGQGPKLLIQFQNNGVVDDSQLPKDRFSAERLKGVDSTLKIQPAKLEDSAVYLCASSVRDRGETQYFGPGTRLLVL.

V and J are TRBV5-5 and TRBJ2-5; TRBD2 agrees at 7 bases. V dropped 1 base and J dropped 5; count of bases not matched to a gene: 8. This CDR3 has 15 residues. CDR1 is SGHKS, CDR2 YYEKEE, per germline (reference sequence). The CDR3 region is CASSLQVAGAETQYF. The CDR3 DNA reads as TGTGCCAGCAGCTTGCAGGTCGCGGGAGCGGAGACCCAGTACTTC.

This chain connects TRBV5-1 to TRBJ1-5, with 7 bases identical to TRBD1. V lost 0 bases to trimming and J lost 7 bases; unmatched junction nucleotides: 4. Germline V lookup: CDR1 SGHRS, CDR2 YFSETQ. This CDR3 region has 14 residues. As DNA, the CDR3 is TGCGCCAGCAGCTTGGACAGGGGAGGGCAGCCCCAGCATTTT. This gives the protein CASSLDRGGQPQHF.

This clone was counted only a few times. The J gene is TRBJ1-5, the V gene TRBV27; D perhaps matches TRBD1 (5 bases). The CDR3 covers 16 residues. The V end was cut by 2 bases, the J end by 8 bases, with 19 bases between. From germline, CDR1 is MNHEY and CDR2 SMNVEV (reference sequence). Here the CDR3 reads CASSLQAPLGGEPQHF. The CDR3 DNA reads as TGTGCCAGCAGTTTACAGGCGCCGCTTGGAGGGGAGCCCCAGCATTTT.

CDR3 DNA: TGTGCCAGCAGTTACTCCCCGACAGGCCGATTTGAATTCTACGAGCAGTACTTC. Translation: CASSYSPTGRFEFYEQYF. The chain couples TRBV6-2 or TRBV6-3 to TRBJ2-7, with a weak D call TRBD1 (6 bases). Germline CDR1 is MNHEY and CDR2 is SVGEGT. The CDR3 has 18 residues. V lost 0 bases to trimming and J lost 3 bases, with 21 bases between them.

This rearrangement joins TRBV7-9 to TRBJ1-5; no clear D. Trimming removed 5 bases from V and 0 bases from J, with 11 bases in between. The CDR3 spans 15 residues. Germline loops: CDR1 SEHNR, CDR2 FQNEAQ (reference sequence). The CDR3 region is CASSPRGDSNQPQHF. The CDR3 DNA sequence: TGTGCCAGCAGCCCCCGAGGTGATAGCAATCAGCCCCAGCATTTT.

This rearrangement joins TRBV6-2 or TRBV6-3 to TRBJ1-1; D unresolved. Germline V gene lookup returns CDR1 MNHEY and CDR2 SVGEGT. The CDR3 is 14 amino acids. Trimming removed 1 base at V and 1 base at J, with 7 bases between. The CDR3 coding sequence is TGTGCCAGCAGTTACTTGGGAAAGAACACTGAAGCTTTCTTT. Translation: CASSYLGKNTEAFF.